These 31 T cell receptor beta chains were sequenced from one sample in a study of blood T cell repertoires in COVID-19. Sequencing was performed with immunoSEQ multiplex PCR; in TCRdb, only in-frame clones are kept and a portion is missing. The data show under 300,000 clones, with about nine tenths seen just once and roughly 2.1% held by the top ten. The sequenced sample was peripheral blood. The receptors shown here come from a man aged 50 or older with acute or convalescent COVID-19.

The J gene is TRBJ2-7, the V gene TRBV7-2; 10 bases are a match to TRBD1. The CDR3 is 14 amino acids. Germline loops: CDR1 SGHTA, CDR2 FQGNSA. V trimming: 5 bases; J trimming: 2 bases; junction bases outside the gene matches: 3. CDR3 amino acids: CASSPGTGAYEQYF. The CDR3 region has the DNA TGTGCCAGCAGCCCCGGGACAGGGGCCTACGAGCAGTACTTC.

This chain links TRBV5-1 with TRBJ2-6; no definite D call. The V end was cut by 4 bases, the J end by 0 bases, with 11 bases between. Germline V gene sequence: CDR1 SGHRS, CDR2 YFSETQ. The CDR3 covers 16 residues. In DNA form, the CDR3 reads TGCGCCAGCAGCCAACAGACCCTCTCTGGGGCCAACGTCCTGACTTTC. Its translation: CASSQQTLSGANVLTF.

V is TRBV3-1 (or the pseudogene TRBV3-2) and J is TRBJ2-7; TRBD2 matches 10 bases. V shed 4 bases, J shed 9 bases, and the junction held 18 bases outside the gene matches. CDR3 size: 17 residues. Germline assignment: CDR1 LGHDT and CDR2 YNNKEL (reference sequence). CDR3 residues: CASSPSPRAGGRQGQYF. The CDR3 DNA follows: TGTGCCAGCAGCCCATCCCCAAGAGCGGGGGGGCGGCAGGGGCAGTACTTC.

The CDR3 region is CASTSPGTGAYEQYF. The CDR3 region has the DNA TGTGCCAGCACCTCCCCGGGGACAGGGGCCTACGAGCAGTACTTC. The chain couples TRBV2 to TRBJ2-7; 10 nucleotides line up with TRBD1. Germline V gives CDR1 SNHLY, CDR2 FYNNEI. The V and J ends lost 7 bases and 2 bases, in that order; junction bases with no gene match: 8. The CDR3 extends over 15 amino acids.

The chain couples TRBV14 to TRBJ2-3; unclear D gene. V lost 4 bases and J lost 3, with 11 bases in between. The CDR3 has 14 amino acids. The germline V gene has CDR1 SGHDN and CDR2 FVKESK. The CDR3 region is CASSRHLETDTQYF. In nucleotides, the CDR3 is TGTGCCAGCAGCCGACACTTAGAAACAGATACGCAGTATTTT.

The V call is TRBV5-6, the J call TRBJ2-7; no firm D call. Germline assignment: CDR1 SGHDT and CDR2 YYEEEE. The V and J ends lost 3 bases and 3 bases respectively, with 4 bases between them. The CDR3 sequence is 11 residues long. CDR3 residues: CASSSGYEQYF. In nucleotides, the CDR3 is TGTGCCAGCAGCTCGGGCTACGAGCAGTACTTC.

The CDR3 DNA sequence: TGCGCCAGCGCAGGGAATGAACACACTGAAGCTTTCTTT. Translation gives CASAGNEHTEAFF. The chain joins TRBV10-1 to TRBJ1-1, with D maybe TRBD1 (5 bases). Germline V gene sequence: CDR1 WNHNN, CDR2 SYGVQD (reference sequence). The V gene lost 8 bases and the J gene lost 3 bases, with 13 bases spanning the gap. The CDR3 extends over 13 amino acids.

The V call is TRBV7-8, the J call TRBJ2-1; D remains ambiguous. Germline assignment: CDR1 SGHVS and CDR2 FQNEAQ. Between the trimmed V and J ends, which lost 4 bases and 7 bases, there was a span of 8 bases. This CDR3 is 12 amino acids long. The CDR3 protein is CASSSASNEQFF. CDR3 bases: TGTGCCAGCAGCTCCGCGAGTAATGAGCAGTTCTTC.

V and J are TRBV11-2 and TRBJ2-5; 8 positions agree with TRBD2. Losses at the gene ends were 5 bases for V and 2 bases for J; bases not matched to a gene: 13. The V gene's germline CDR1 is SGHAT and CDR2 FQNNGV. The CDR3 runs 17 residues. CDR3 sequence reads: CASSNQIKGGGQETQYF. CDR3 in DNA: TGTGCCAGCAGCAACCAAATCAAAGGCGGGGGGCAAGAGACCCAGTACTTC.

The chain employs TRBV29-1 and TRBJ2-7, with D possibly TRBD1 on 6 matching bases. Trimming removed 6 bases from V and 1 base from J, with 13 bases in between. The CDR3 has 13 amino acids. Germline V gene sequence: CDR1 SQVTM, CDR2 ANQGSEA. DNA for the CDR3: TGCAGCGTGACATGGACAGAATCCTACGAGCAGTACTTC. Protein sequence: CSVTWTESYEQYF.

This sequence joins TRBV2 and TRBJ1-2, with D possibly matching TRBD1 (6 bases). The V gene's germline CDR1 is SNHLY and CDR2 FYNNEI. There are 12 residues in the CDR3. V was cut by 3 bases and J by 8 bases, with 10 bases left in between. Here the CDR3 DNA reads TGTGCCAGCAGTGAGGGGGCCGGGGGCTACACCTTC. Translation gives CASSEGAGGYTF. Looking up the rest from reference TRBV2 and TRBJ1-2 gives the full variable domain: EPEVTQTPSHQVTQMGQEVILRCVPISNHLYFYWYRQILGQKVEFLVSFYNNEISEKSEIFDDQFSVERPDGSNFTLKIRSTKLEDSAMYFCASSEGAGGYTFGSGTRLTVV.

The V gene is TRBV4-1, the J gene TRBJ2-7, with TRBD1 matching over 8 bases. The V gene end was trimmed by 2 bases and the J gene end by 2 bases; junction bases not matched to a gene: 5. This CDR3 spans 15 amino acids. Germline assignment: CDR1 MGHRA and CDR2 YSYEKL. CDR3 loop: CASSQQEGQAYEQYF. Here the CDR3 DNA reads TGCGCCAGCAGCCAACAAGAGGGACAGGCCTACGAGCAGTACTTC.

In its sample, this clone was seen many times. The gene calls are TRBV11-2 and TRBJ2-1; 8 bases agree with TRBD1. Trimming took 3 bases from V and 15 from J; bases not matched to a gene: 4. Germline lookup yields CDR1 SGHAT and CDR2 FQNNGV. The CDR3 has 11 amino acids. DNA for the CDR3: TGTGCCAGCAGCTTGGACAGGGTGGGGTTCTTC. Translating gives CASSLDRVGFF.

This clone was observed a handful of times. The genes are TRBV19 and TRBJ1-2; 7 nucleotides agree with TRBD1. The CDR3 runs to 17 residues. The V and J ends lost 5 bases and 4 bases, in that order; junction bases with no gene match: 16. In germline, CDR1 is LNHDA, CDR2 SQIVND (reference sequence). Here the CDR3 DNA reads TGTGCCAGTAGTGACTTATCAACCGGGACAGCCCTCTATGGCTACACCTTC. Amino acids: CASSDLSTGTALYGYTF.

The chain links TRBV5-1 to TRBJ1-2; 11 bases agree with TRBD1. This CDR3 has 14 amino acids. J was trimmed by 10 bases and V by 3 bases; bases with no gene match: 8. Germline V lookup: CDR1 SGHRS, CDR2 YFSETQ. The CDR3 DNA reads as TGCGCCAGCAGCTCCGGGACAGGGGGATTTCACTACACCTTC. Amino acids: CASSSGTGGFHYTF.

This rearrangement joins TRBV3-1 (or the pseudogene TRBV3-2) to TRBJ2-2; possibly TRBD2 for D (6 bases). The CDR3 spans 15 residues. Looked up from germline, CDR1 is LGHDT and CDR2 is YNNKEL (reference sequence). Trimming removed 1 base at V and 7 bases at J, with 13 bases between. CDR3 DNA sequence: TGTGCCAGCAGCCAAGGGACTTTCGGGAGCGGGGAGCTGTTTTTT. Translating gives CASSQGTFGSGELFF.

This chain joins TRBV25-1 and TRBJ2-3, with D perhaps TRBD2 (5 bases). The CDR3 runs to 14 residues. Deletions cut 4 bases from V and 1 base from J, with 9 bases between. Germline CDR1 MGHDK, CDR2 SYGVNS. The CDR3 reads CASSGGVGTDTQYF. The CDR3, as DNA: TGTGCCAGCAGTGGGGGAGTAGGCACAGATACGCAGTATTTT.

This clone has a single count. DNA for the CDR3: TGTGCCAGTAGTATGGGGACAGGGGGCGCTGGGGCCAACGTCCTGACTTTC. It is translated as CASSMGTGGAGANVLTF. The chain joins TRBV19 to TRBJ2-6; 12 nucleotides align to TRBD1. The germline V gene has CDR1 LNHDA and CDR2 SQIVND (reference sequence). V gave up 3 bases and J gave up 2 bases; unmatched junction bases: 2. CDR3 size: 17 residues. Filled out from reference TRBV19 and TRBJ2-6, the complete variable domain reads DGGITQSPKYLFRKEGQNVTLSCEQNLNHDAMYWYRQDPGQGLRLIYYSQIVNDFQKGDIAEGYSVSREKKESFPLTVTSAQKNPTAFYLCASSMGTGGAGANVLTFGAGSRLTVL.

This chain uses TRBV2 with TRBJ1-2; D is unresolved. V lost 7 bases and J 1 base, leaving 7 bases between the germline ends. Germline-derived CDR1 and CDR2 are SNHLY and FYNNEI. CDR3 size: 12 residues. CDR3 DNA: TGTGCCAGCAACGGACTTAACTATGGCTACACCTTC. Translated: CASNGLNYGYTF.

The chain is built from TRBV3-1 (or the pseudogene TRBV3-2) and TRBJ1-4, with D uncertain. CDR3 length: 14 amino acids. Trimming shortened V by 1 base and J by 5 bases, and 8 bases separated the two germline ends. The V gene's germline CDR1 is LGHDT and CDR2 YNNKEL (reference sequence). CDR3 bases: TGTGCCAGCAGCCAAGCCGCTATCAATGAAAAACTGTTTTTT. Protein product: CASSQAAINEKLFF.

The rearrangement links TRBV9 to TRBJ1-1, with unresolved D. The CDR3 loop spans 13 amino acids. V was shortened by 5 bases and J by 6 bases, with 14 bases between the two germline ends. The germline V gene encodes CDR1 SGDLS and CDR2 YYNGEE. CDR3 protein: CASSLSAGAEAFF. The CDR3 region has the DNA TGTGCCAGCAGTTTGAGTGCGGGCGCTGAAGCTTTCTTT.

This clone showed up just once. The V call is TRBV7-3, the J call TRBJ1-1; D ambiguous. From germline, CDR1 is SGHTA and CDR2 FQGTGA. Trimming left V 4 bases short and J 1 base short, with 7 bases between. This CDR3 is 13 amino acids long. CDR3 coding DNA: TGTGCCAGCAGCTCCCCCAGGAACACTGAAGCTTTCTTT. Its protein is CASSSPRNTEAFF.

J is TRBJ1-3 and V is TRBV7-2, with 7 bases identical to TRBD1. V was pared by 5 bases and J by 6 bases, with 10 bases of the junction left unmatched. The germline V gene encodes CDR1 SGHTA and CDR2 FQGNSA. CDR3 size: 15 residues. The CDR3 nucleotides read TGTGCCAGCAGCCCAGGGGGGCTGGTAGAAAACACCATATATTTT. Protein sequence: CASSPGGLVENTIYF.

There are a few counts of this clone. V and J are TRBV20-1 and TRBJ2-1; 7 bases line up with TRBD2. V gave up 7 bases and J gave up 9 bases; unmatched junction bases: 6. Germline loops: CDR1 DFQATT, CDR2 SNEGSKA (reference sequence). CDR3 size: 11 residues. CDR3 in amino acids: CSVGGVGEQFF. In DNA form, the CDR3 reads TGCAGTGTTGGGGGGGTCGGTGAGCAGTTCTTC.

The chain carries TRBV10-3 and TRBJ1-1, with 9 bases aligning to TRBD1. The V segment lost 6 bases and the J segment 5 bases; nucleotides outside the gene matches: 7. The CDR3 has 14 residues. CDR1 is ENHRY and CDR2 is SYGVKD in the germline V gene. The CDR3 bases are TGTGCCATCAGGAGGGACAGGGTGTCGACTGAAGCTTTCTTT. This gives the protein CAIRRDRVSTEAFF.

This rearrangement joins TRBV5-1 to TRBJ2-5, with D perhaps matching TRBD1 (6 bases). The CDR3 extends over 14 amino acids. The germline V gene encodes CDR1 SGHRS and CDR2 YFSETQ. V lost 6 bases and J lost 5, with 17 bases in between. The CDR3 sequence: CASTQTGSGETQYF. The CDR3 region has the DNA TGCGCCAGCACTCAAACAGGGAGTGGGGAGACCCAGTACTTC.

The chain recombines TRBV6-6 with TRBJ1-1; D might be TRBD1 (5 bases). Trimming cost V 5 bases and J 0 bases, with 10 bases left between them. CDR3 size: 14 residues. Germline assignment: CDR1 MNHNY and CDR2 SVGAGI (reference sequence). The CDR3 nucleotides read TGTGCCAGCAGTACCGACAGAATGAACACTGAAGCTTTCTTT. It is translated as CASSTDRMNTEAFF.

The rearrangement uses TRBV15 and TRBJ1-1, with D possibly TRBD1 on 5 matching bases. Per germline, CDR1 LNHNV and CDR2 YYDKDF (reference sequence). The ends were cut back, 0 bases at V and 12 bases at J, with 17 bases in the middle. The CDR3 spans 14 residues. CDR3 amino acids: CATSRDLNQQGTFF. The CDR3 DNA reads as TGTGCCACCAGCAGAGATTTGAACCAGCAGGGTACTTTCTTT.

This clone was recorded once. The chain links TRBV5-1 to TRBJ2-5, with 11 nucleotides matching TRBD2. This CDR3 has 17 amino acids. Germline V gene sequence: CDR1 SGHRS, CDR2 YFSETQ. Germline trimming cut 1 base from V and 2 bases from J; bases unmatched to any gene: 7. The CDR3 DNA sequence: TGCGCCAGCAGCTTGAGGGAACTAGCGGGGGCACAAGAGACCCAGTACTTC. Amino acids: CASSLRELAGAQETQYF.

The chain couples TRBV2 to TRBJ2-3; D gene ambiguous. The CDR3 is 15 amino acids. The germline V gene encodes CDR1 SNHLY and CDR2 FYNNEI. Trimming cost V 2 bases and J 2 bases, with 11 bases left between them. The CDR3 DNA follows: TGTGCCAGCAGTGAAAAACCCAACTTCACAGATACGCAGTATTTT. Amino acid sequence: CASSEKPNFTDTQYF.

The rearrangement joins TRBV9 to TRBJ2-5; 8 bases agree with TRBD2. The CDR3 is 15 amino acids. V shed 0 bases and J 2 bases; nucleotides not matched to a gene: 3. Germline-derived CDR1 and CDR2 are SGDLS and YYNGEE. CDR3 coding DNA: TGTGCCAGCAGCGTAGGCGGGGGGCGGCAAGAGACCCAGTACTTC. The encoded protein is CASSVGGGRQETQYF.